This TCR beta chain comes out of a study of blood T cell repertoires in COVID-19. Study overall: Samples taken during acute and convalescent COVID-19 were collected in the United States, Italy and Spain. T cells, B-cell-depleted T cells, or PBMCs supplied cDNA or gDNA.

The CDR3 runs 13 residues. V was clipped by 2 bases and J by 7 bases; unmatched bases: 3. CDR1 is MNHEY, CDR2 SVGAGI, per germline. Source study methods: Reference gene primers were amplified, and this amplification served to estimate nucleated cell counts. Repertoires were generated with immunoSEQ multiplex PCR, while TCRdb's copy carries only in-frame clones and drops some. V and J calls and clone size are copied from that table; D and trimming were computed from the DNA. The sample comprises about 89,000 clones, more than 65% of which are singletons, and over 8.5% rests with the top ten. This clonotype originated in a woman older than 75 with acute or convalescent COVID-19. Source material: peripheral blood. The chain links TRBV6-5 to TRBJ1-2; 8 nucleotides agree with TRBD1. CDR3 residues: CASSYDRGSGYTF. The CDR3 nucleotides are TGTGCCAGCAGTTACGACAGGGGATCTGGCTACACCTTC.